One and the same sample provided the 9 T cell receptor beta chains below, sequenced in a study of beta chain features in type 1 diabetes. Expressed TCRB transcripts were sequenced because the isolated RNA had all been reverse transcribed beforehand. TCRdb keeps only in-frame clones here, not all; method: immunoSEQ multiplex PCR. The sample contains approximately 470,000 clones, approximately 31% of which appear only once. The specimen was naive CD4+ T cells from blood. These receptors all come from a man aged 18 to 30 in good health.

The CDR3 nucleotides are TGTGCCAGCAGCTTGTGGGGAATAGCTGGGGCCAACGTCCTGACTTTC. This codes for CASSLWGIAGANVLTF. The V call is TRBV5-6, the J call TRBJ2-6, with D hard to call. Looked up from germline, CDR1 is SGHDT and CDR2 is YYEEEE. CDR3 size: 16 residues. V shed 1 base and J shed 2 bases, with 10 bases lying between them.

The chain combines TRBV14 with TRBJ2-3; 7 bases align to TRBD2. The ends lost 0 bases at V and 4 bases at J; junction bases unmatched: 7. CDR3 size: 16 residues. Per the germline V gene, CDR1 is SGHDN and CDR2 is FVKESK. The CDR3 region is CASSQDLAATADTQYF. The DNA of the CDR3 is TGTGCCAGCAGCCAAGATCTAGCGGCCACTGCAGATACGCAGTATTTT.

The chain joins TRBV5-6 to TRBJ2-1, with D unclear. Trimming stripped 3 bases from V and 8 bases from J, with 6 bases between. This CDR3 has 11 amino acids. CDR1 is SGHDT and CDR2 is YYEEEE in the germline V gene. The CDR3 reads CASSSDDEQFF. The CDR3 DNA sequence: TGTGCCAGCAGCTCCGACGATGAGCAGTTCTTC.

V and J are TRBV9 and TRBJ2-1; TRBD1 might be the D (6 bases). Germline assignment: CDR1 SGDLS and CDR2 YYNGEE. This CDR3 spans 13 amino acids. With 4 bases removed from V and 3 bases from J, the gap between germline ends came to 8 bases. CDR3 coding DNA: TGTGCCAGCAGCCCGGACAGCTACAATGAGCAGTTCTTC. Translating gives CASSPDSYNEQFF.

In its sample, this clone was seen a few times. This chain uses TRBV18 with TRBJ2-4; the D is unclear. Germline values: CDR1 KGHSH, CDR2 LQKENI. The CDR3 consists of 12 residues. Trimming left V 3 bases short and J 11 bases short, with 11 bases between. The CDR3 protein is CASSPSGRLQYF. CDR3 nucleotides: TGTGCCAGCTCACCGTCAGGTCGCCTTCAGTACTTC.

This clone turned up a few times. The rearrangement joins TRBV7-9 to TRBJ2-7; D may be TRBD2 (6 bases). Germline values: CDR1 SEHNR, CDR2 FQNEAQ (reference sequence). Between the trimmed V and J ends, which lost 5 bases and 3 bases, there was a span of 11 bases. This CDR3 contains 13 residues. The CDR3 is CASSQGLLYEQYF. CDR3 DNA: TGTGCCAGCAGCCAGGGACTGCTCTACGAGCAGTACTTC.

The CDR3 nucleotides read TGCACCAGCAGCCAAGTCGGGATACCCTACAATGAGCAGTTCTTC. It yields the protein CTSSQVGIPYNEQFF. The chain links TRBV1 to TRBJ2-1; TRBD2, the table's D call, was not compared with the DNA. TRBV1 is classified as a pseudogene. The CDR3 is 15 residues long.

The chain couples TRBV29-1 to TRBJ1-1, with a weak D call TRBD1 (6 bases). The germline V and J ends were trimmed by 3 bases and 4 bases, with 21 bases remaining between them. CDR3 length: 16 amino acids. Germline lookup yields CDR1 SQVTM and CDR2 ANQGSEA. CDR3 region: CSVEGLRDTGSTEAFF. DNA for the CDR3: TGCAGCGTTGAGGGTTTACGGGACACCGGGAGCACTGAAGCTTTCTTT.

This chain uses TRBV7-3 with TRBJ2-1; D is unresolved. Trimming pared 2 bases from V and 3 bases from J, leaving 11 bases between. Germline V CDR1 and CDR2: SGHTA, FQGTGA. The CDR3 sequence is 15 residues long. In DNA, the CDR3 is TGTGCCAGCAGCTTATCCGGAGATGGCTACAATGAGCAGTTCTTC. Residues: CASSLSGDGYNEQFF.